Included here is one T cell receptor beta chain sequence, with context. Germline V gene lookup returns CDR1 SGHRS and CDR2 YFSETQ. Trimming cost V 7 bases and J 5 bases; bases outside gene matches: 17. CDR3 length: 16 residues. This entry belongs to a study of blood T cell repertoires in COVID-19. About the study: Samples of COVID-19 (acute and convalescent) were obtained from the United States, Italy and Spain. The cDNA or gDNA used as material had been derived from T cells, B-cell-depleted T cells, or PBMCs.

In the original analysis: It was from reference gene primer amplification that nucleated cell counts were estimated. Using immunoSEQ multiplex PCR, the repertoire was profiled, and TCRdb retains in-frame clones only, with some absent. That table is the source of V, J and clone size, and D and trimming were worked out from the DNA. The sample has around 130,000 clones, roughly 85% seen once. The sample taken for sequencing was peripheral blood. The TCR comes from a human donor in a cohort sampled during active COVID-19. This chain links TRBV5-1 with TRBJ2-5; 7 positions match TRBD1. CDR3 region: CASFPHRGGVRETQYF. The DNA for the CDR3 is TGCGCCAGCTTCCCACACAGGGGCGGCGTTCGGGAGACCCAGTACTTC. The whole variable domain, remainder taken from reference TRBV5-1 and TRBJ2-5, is KAGVTQTPRYLIKTRGQQVTLSCSPISGHRSVSWYQQTPGQGLQFLFEYFSETQRNKGNFPGRFSGRQFSNSRSEMNVSTLELGDSALYLCASFPHRGGVRETQYFGPGTRLLVL.